These 21 T cell receptor beta chains share one sample of origin, sequenced in a study of blood T cell repertoires in COVID-19. The table came from immunoSEQ multiplex PCR; TCRdb's copy has only in-frame clones and leaves some out. The table includes about 300,000 clones, around 85% detected once. The material sequenced was PBMCs or T cells enriched from blood (not recorded which). The source of these receptors is a woman aged 30 to 39 who had been exposed to COVID-19.

This clone has a single count. The chain combines TRBV30 with TRBJ2-1; the D gene is possibly TRBD1 (6 bases). V lost 5 bases, J lost 4 bases, and 12 bases lay in between. Germline assignment: CDR1 GTSNPN and CDR2 SVGIG (reference sequence). The length of the CDR3 is 13 residues. Written as DNA, the CDR3 is TGTGCCTGGCAGGGGTCGATATACAATGAGCAGTTCTTC. It encodes CAWQGSIYNEQFF.

The chain is built from TRBV21-1 and TRBJ1-2; the table's D call TRBD1 went unverified against the DNA. TRBV21-1 is deemed a pseudogene. The CDR3 length is 14 residues. As DNA, the CDR3 is TGTGCCAGCAGCAAAGACCCAGGCTCCTATGGCTACACCTTC. Translated: CASSKDPGSYGYTF.

This clone has a single count. The chain is built from TRBV14 and TRBJ2-3, with 14 bases that match TRBD2. J was trimmed by 0 bases and V by 4 bases; bases with no gene match: 3. CDR1 and CDR2 from the germline V gene are SGHDN and FVKESK. This CDR3 is built from 17 residues. CDR3 loop: CASSLWTSGGSTDTQYF. CDR3 in DNA: TGTGCCAGCAGCCTCTGGACTAGCGGGGGGAGCACAGATACGCAGTATTTT.

The V gene is TRBV3-1 (or the pseudogene TRBV3-2), the J gene TRBJ1-1; no clear D gene. Germline V gene sequence: CDR1 LGHDT, CDR2 YNNKEL (reference sequence). The CDR3 length is 15 residues. Deletions cut 0 bases from V and 0 bases from J, with 8 bases between. The CDR3 is CASSQDTIMNTEAFF. The CDR3 coding sequence is TGTGCCAGCAGCCAAGACACTATAATGAACACTGAAGCTTTCTTT.

The chain joins TRBV25-1 to TRBJ1-5; 9 bases align to TRBD1. The V segment lost 4 bases and the J segment 1 base; nucleotides outside the gene matches: 2. Per germline, CDR1 MGHDK and CDR2 SYGVNS. This CDR3 region has 15 residues. CDR3 region: CASSGTGASNQPQHF. As DNA, the CDR3 is TGTGCCAGCAGTGGGACAGGGGCAAGCAATCAGCCCCAGCATTTT.

The V gene is TRBV3-1 (or the pseudogene TRBV3-2), the J gene TRBJ1-4; 9 bases line up with TRBD1. The CDR3 is 16 residues long. The ends lost 3 bases at V and 0 bases at J; junction bases unmatched: 2. The germline gives CDR1 LGHDT, CDR2 YNNKEL (reference sequence). This CDR3 is CASSQGQGATNEKLFF. As DNA, the CDR3 is TGTGCCAGCAGCCAGGGACAGGGTGCAACTAATGAAAAACTGTTTTTT.

The genes are TRBV2 and TRBJ2-1, with TRBD1 identical over 9 bases. In germline, CDR1 is SNHLY, CDR2 FYNNEI. V shed 2 bases and J 1 base; nucleotides not matched to a gene: 9. CDR3 length: 18 amino acids. CDR3 bases: TGTGCCAGCAGTGAATTGGACAGGGGCCTAAATTCCTACAATGAGCAGTTCTTC. The encoded protein is CASSELDRGLNSYNEQFF.

In this sample, this clone turned up a few times. The CDR3 nucleotides are TGTGCCTGGGCCGTACCGGGACAGCCCCAGCATTTT. Its protein product is CAWAVPGQPQHF. V is TRBV30 and J is TRBJ1-5; D is uncertain. Between the trimmed V and J ends, which lost 5 bases and 7 bases, there was a span of 12 bases. This CDR3 contains 12 residues. Per germline, CDR1 GTSNPN and CDR2 SVGIG (reference sequence). The full variable domain, rest sourced from reference TRBV30 and TRBJ1-5, is SQTIHQWPATLVQPVGSPLSLECTVEGTSNPNLYWYRQAAGRGLQLLFYSVGIGQISSEVPQNLSASRPQDRQFILSSKKLLLSDSGFYLCAWAVPGQPQHFGDGTRLSIL.

The rearrangement uses TRBV2 and TRBJ2-6; 7 nucleotides match TRBD1. The V gene's germline CDR1 is SNHLY and CDR2 FYNNEI. CDR3 length: 20 amino acids. J lost 0 bases, V lost 9 bases, and 20 bases had no gene match. CDR3 region: CARGSGTADLYFSGANVLTF. Written as DNA, the CDR3 is TGTGCCAGGGGTTCCGGGACAGCGGATCTCTATTTCTCTGGGGCCAACGTCCTGACTTTC.

The rearrangement links TRBV28 to TRBJ1-2, with D maybe TRBD1 (5 bases). The CDR3 sequence is 12 residues long. Germline-derived CDR1 and CDR2 are MDHEN and SYDVKM. Between the trimmed V and J ends, which lost 7 bases and 7 bases, there was a span of 13 bases. CDR3 in amino acids: CASNGGVGGYTF. The CDR3 bases are TGTGCCAGCAACGGGGGGGTTGGTGGCTACACCTTC.

This chain links TRBV21-1 with TRBJ2-1; TRBD2, the D gene given by the table, was not confirmed from the DNA. TRBV21-1 is a pseudogene locus. The CDR3 sequence is 17 residues long. DNA for the CDR3: TGTGCCAGCAGCAAAGGGGAAAGCGGGAGGATAGACAATGAGCAGTTCTTC. Its translation is CASSKGESGRIDNEQFF.

The V gene is TRBV19, the J gene TRBJ1-5, with TRBD1 matching over 7 bases. Per the germline V gene, CDR1 is LNHDA and CDR2 is SQIVND (reference sequence). This CDR3 comprises 13 residues. The V and J ends lost 6 bases and 4 bases, in that order; junction bases with no gene match: 3. The DNA of the CDR3 is TGTGCCAGTAGCGTACAGGGGAATCAGCCCCAGCATTTT. Its protein is CASSVQGNQPQHF.

The chain uses TRBV28 and TRBJ2-5; 9 bases fit TRBD1. CDR3 length: 14 amino acids. V lost 1 base to trimming and J lost 5 bases; unmatched junction nucleotides: 2. Germline V gene data show CDR1 as MDHEN and CDR2 as SYDVKM. CDR3 sequence (DNA): TGTGCCAGCAGTTTATCTGGACAGGGGGAGACCCAGTACTTC. This gives the protein CASSLSGQGETQYF.

The chain links TRBV4-2 to TRBJ2-2; D perhaps matches TRBD2 (5 bases). Germline CDR1 and CDR2: LGHNA and YNFKEQ. Trimming took 0 bases from V and 4 from J, leaving 9 bases between them. The CDR3 covers 15 residues. The CDR3 loop is CASSQDMGVTGELFF. CDR3 sequence (DNA): TGTGCCAGCAGCCAAGATATGGGAGTCACCGGGGAGCTGTTTTTT.

The gene calls are TRBV27 and TRBJ2-1, with 7 bases aligning to TRBD1. The germline V gene encodes CDR1 MNHEY and CDR2 SMNVEV (reference sequence). The trim removed 2 bases at V and 1 base at J, leaving 5 bases unmatched. The CDR3 runs 16 residues. The CDR3, as DNA: TGTGCCAGCAGTTTACAGGGGGTAAAATCCTACAATGAGCAGTTCTTC. It encodes CASSLQGVKSYNEQFF.

The rearrangement links TRBV4-3 to TRBJ1-1, with D uncertain. The CDR3 sequence is 13 residues long. CDR1 is LGHNA and CDR2 is YSLEER in the germline V gene. Trimming removed 0 bases from V and 4 bases from J, with 6 bases in between. The chain's CDR3 is CASSQDAGTEAFF. The CDR3 DNA reads as TGCGCCAGCAGCCAAGATGCCGGCACTGAAGCTTTCTTT.

The J gene is TRBJ1-1, the V gene TRBV6-1; D not resolved. Germline V gives CDR1 MNHNS, CDR2 SASEGT. The CDR3 loop spans 12 amino acids. The V gene lost 2 bases and the J gene lost 1 base, with 2 bases spanning the gap. The CDR3 loop reads CASSERNTEAFF. The DNA for the CDR3 is TGTGCCAGCAGTGAACGGAACACTGAAGCTTTCTTT.

This clone was detected only once. This chain connects TRBV10-1 to TRBJ1-1; 10 positions agree with TRBD1. Germline trimming cut 4 bases from V and 5 bases from J; bases unmatched to any gene: 7. CDR1 and CDR2 (germline): WNHNN, SYGVQD (reference sequence). The CDR3 spans 15 residues. CDR3 protein: CASSVPDRGQTEAFF. In nucleotides, the CDR3 is TGCGCCAGCAGTGTACCAGACAGGGGGCAAACTGAAGCTTTCTTT.

V is TRBV11-2 and J is TRBJ1-3; no clear D gene. Looked up from germline, CDR1 is SGHAT and CDR2 is FQNNGV. V gave up 1 base and J gave up 7 bases, with 8 bases separating them. This CDR3 region has 13 residues. CDR3 protein: CASSLVAANTIYF. The CDR3 bases are TGTGCCAGCAGCTTAGTGGCCGCTAACACCATATATTTT.

This chain joins TRBV28 and TRBJ2-1, with 10 bases lining up with TRBD2. Germline CDR1 MDHEN, CDR2 SYDVKM. The V segment lost 5 bases and the J segment 7 bases; nucleotides outside the gene matches: 8. CDR3 size: 15 residues. CDR3 coding DNA: TGTGCCAGCAGTACCCTAGCGGGAGCCTCTAATGAGCAGTTCTTC. The encoded protein is CASSTLAGASNEQFF.

This clone was detected a few times. This chain uses TRBV13 with TRBJ1-6; D unresolved. Germline values: CDR1 PRHDT, CDR2 FYEKMQ (reference sequence). V lost 3 bases, J lost 0 bases, and 12 bases lay in between. The CDR3 length is 17 residues. The CDR3 nucleotides are TGTGCCAGCAGCTTTGACTCCCGGAGCTCCTATAATTCACCCCTCCACTTT. The encoded protein is CASSFDSRSSYNSPLHF.